A single sample is the source of the 9 T cell receptor beta chains below, sequenced in a study of blood T cell repertoires in COVID-19. Libraries were prepared by immunoSEQ multiplex PCR; TCRdb keeps only in-frame clonotypes and omits some of them. The sample has 290,000 or so clones; nearly 90% are singletons. Sequencing was done on a sample of PBMCs or T cells enriched from blood (not recorded which). The receptors derive from a woman under 30 with acute COVID-19.

The chain has TRBV19 and TRBJ1-5; no firm D call. The CDR3 is 16 amino acids. Trimming removed 5 bases from V and 7 bases from J, with 21 bases in between. Germline CDR1 reads LNHDA; CDR2 reads SQIVND (reference sequence). In DNA form, the CDR3 reads TGTGCCAGTAGTCCCGGCGCCGAGGCCGTTACCCAGCCCCAGCATTTT. Translated, it gives CASSPGAEAVTQPQHF.

The chain couples TRBV6-5 to TRBJ2-5, with D perhaps TRBD1 (6 bases). Germline CDR1 MNHEY, CDR2 SVGAGI. V gave up 4 bases and J gave up 4 bases, with 16 bases separating them. This CDR3 region has 15 residues. CDR3 coding DNA: TGTGCCAGCAGTTTCACCTACAGGGTCAGAGAGACCCAGTACTTC. Protein sequence: CASSFTYRVRETQYF.

This sequence joins TRBV2 and TRBJ1-6; tentatively, D is TRBD1 (6 bases). The CDR3 runs to 13 residues. V was trimmed by 6 bases and J by 11 bases, leaving 14 bases between them. CDR1 is SNHLY and CDR2 is FYNNEI in the germline V gene. CDR3 sequence (DNA): TGTGCCAGCAGGGGACAAGTTCAGACACCCCTCCACTTT. This sequence encodes CASRGQVQTPLHF. Together with reference TRBV2 and TRBJ1-6, the CDR3 gives the full variable domain: EPEVTQTPSHQVTQMGQEVILRCVPISNHLYFYWYRQILGQKVEFLVSFYNNEISEKSEIFDDQFSVERPDGSNFTLKIRSTKLEDSAMYFCASRGQVQTPLHFGNGTRLTVT.

This chain joins TRBV15 and TRBJ1-4; D uncertain. Trimming cost V 5 bases and J 5 bases, with 12 bases left between them. Germline CDR1 is LNHNV and CDR2 is YYDKDF (reference sequence). This CDR3 comprises 14 residues. As DNA, the CDR3 is TGTGCCACCAGCCTATCACAGTTCAATGAAAAACTGTTTTTT. As protein: CATSLSQFNEKLFF.

The J gene is TRBJ2-1, the V gene TRBV11-1; possibly TRBD1 for D (8 bases). Germline V gene data show CDR1 as SGHAT and CDR2 as FQDESV (reference sequence). The CDR3 is 14 residues long. Trimming took 11 bases from V and 1 from J, leaving 15 bases between them. This CDR3 is CAVQGGISYNEQFF. The CDR3 region has the DNA TGTGCCGTACAGGGGGGGATATCCTACAATGAGCAGTTCTTC.

The CDR3 sequence is CASRGGRAKNIQYF. Here the CDR3 DNA reads TGTGCCAGCAGGGGCGGGAGGGCCAAAAACATTCAGTACTTC. The J gene is TRBJ2-4, the V gene TRBV11-1, with 8 bases aligning to TRBD2. V was clipped by 6 bases and J by 1 base; unmatched bases: 2. This CDR3 is built from 14 residues. CDR1 is SGHAT and CDR2 is FQDESV in the germline V gene (reference sequence).

The chain carries TRBV7-2 and TRBJ2-7; D is perhaps TRBD2 (5 bases). Looked up from germline, CDR1 is SGHTA and CDR2 is FQGNSA. This CDR3 comprises 14 residues. V shed 1 base and J shed 1 base, with 8 bases lying between them. The CDR3 nucleotides are TGTGCCAGCAGCTTAGACGGGGTATCCTACGAGCAGTACTTC. It encodes CASSLDGVSYEQYF. The full variable domain, rest sourced from reference TRBV7-2 and TRBJ2-7, is GAGVSQSPSNKVTEKGKDVELRCDPISGHTALYWYRQSLGQGLEFLIYFQGNSAPDKSGLPSDRFSAERTGGSVSTLTIQRTQQEDSAVYLCASSLDGVSYEQYFGPGTRLTVT.

The CDR3 DNA follows: TGTGCCAGTAGTTATCGGACAGTGAACACTGAAGCTTTCTTT. Its protein is CASSYRTVNTEAFF. The V call is TRBV19, the J call TRBJ1-1; tentative D call: TRBD1 (6 bases). The CDR3 is made up of 14 amino acids. Germline CDR1 reads LNHDA; CDR2 reads SQIVND (reference sequence). Between the trimmed V and J ends, which lost 5 bases and 0 bases, there was a span of 10 bases. Full variable domain (remainder filled in from reference TRBV19 and TRBJ1-1): DGGITQSPKYLFRKEGQNVTLSCEQNLNHDAMYWYRQDPGQGLRLIYYSQIVNDFQKGDIAEGYSVSREKKESFPLTVTSAQKNPTAFYLCASSYRTVNTEAFFGQGTRLTVV.

The gene calls are TRBV5-6 and TRBJ1-5; 7 bases fit TRBD1. J gave up 2 bases and V 4 bases, and 9 bases lay outside the gene matches. From germline, CDR1 is SGHDT and CDR2 YYEEEE. CDR3 length: 16 residues. CDR3 nucleotide sequence: TGTGCCAGCAGCCGAAAACAGGGGAATGGCAATCAGCCCCAGCATTTT. Translating gives CASSRKQGNGNQPQHF.